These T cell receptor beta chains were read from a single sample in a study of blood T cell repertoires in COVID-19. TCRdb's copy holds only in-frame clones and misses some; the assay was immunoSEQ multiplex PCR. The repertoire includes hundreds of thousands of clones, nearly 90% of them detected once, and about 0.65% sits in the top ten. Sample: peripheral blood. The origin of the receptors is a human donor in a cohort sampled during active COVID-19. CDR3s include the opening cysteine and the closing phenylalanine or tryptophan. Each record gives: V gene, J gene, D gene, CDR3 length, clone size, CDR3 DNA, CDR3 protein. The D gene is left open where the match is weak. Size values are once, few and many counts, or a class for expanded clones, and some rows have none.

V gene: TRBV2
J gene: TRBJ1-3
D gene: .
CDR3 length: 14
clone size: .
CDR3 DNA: TGTGCCAGCAGTATGGGGCAGACTGGAAACACCATATATTTT
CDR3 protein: CASSMGQTGNTIYF

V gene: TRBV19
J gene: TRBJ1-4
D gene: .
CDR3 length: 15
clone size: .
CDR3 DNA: TGTGCCAGTAGTATGATTGGAGGGACTGAAGAAAAACTGTTTTTT
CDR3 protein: CASSMIGGTEEKLFF

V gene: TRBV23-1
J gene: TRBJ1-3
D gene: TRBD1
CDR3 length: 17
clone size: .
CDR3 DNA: TGCGCCAGCAGTCAACCGGGACAGGGGGCGGTTGGAAACACCATATATTTT
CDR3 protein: CASSQPGQGAVGNTIYF

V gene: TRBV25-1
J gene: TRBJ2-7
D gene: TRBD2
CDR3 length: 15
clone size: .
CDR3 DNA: TGTGCCACCAAAGGAGAGGCGGGGGGGAGGTACGAGCAGTACTTC
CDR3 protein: CATKGEAGGRYEQYF

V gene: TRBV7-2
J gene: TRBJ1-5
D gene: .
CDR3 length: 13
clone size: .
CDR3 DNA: TGTGCCAGCAGCTTAGTGGCAGATCAGCCCCAGCATTTT
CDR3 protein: CASSLVADQPQHF

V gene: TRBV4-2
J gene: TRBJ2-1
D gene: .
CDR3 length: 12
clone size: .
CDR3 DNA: TGTGCCAGCAGCCCCCGGTCGGATGAGCAGTTCTTC
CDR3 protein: CASSPRSDEQFF

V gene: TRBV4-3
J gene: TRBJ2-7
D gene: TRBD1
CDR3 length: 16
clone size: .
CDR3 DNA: TGCGCCAGCAGCCAAGCCCCCCGGGACAGTCAATACGAGCAGTACTTC
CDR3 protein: CASSQAPRDSQYEQYF

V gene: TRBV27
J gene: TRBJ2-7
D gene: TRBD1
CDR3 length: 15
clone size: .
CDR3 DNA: TGTGCCAGCAGTTTAAGGGGACAGGGAGCACACGAGCAGTACTTC
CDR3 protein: CASSLRGQGAHEQYF

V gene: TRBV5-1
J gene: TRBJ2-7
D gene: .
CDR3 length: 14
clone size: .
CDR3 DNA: TGCGCCAGCAGCTTCGGAGGGCTCAACTACGAGCAGTACTTC
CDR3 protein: CASSFGGLNYEQYF

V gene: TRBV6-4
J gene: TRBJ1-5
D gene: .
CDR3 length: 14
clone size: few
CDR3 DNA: TGTGCCAGCAGTGAGTCCTATAGCAATCAGCCCCAGCATTTT
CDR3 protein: CASSESYSNQPQHF

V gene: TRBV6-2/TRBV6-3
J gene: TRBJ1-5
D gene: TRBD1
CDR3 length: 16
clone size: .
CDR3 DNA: TGTGCCAGCAGCGAACAGGGGGCGCCCATCAATCAGCCCCAGCATTTT
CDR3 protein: CASSEQGAPINQPQHF

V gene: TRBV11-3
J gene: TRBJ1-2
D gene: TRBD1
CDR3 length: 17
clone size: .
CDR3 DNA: TGTGCCAGCAGCTTAGGGGGGACAGGAGAGTTTGACTATGGCTACACCTTC
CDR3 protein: CASSLGGTGEFDYGYTF

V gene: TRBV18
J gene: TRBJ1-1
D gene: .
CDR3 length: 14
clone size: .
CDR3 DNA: TGTGCCAGCTCTCCCACTGGGGGCACAACTGAAGCTTTCTTT
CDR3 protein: CASSPTGGTTEAFF

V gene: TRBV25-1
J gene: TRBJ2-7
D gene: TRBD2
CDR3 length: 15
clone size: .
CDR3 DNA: TGTGCCAGCAGTGAATACGGGGGGGGCCGCTACGAGCAGTACTTC
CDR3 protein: CASSEYGGGRYEQYF

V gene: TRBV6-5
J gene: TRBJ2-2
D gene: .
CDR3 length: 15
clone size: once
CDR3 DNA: TGTGCCAGCTCTGAGAGGATTGGGGGGACCGGGGAGCTGTTTTTT
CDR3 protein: CASSERIGGTGELFF

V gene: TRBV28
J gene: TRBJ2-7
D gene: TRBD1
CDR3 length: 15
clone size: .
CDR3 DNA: TGTGCCAGCAGGTTGGGGACAGGGGTGGAAAACGAGCAGTACTTC
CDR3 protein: CASRLGTGVENEQYF

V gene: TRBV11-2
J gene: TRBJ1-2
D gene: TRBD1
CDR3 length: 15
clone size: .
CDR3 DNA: TGTGCCAGCAGCCTCGCGGACAGGGGGAACTATGGCTACACCTTC
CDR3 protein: CASSLADRGNYGYTF

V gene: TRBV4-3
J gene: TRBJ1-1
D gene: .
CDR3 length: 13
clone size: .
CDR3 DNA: TGCGCCAGCAGCCACGACATGGACACTGAAGCTTTCTTT
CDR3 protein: CASSHDMDTEAFF

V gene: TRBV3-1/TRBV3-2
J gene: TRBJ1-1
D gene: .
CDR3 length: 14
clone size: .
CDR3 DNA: TGTGCCAGCAGCCAAGAGCACCGCGGCACTGAAGCTTTCTTT
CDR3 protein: CASSQEHRGTEAFF

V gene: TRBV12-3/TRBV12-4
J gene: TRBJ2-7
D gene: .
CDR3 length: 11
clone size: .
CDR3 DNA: TGTGCCAGCAGTAACAAATACGAGCAGTACTTC
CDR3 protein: CASSNKYEQYF

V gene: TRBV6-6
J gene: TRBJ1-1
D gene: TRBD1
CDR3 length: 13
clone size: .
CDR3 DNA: TGTGCCAGCCGCCGACAGGGAGGCACTGAAGCTTTCTTT
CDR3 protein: CASRRQGGTEAFF

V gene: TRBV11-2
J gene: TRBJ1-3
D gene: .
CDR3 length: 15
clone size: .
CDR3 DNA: TGTGCCAGCAGCGGAGTAAGGGGCTCTGGAAACACCATATATTTT
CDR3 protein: CASSGVRGSGNTIYF

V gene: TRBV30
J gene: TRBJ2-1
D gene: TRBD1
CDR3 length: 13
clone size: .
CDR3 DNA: TGTGCCTTCACGGACAGGGACTACAATGAGCAGTTCTTC
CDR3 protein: CAFTDRDYNEQFF

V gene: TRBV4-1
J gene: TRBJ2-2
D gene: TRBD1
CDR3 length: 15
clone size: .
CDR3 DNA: TGCGCCAGCAGCGTCCGGGACAGGGGGCCCGGGGAGCTGTTTTTT
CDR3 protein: CASSVRDRGPGELFF

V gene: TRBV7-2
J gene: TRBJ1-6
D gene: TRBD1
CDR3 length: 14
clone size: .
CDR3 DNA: TGTGCCAGCAGCTCGACAGGGGGGGAGTCACCCCTCCACTTT
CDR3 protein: CASSSTGGESPLHF

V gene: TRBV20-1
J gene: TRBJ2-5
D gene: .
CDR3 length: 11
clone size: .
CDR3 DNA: TGCAGCAAGCGGACTCAAGAGACCCAGTACTTC
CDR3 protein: CSKRTQETQYF

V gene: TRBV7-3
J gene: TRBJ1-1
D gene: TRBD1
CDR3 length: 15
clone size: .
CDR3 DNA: TGTGCCAGCAGCCCCGGGACAGGGACTTACACTGAAGCTTTCTTT
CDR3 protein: CASSPGTGTYTEAFF

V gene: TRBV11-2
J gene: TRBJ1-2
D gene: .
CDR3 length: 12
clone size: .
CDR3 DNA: TGTGCCAGCAGCTTGGGCAGGGATGGCTACACCTTC
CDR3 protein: CASSLGRDGYTF